This TCR beta chain stems from a study of T-cell reconstitution after alpha-beta-depleted transplantation in children. Germline values: CDR1 DFQATT, CDR2 SNEGSKA (reference sequence). V lost 4 bases to trimming and J lost 0 bases, with 7 bases between them. The CDR3 runs 13 residues. Library preparation (for TCRbeta) was performed with unique molecular identifiers. TCRdb ran MiXCR on the PCR reads and lists one entry per CDR3 protein. Of roughly 200,000 distinct CDR3 sequences listed, about 6.4% are singletons. This clonotype appeared many times. The chain is built from TRBV20-1 and TRBJ2-1; D is tentatively TRBD1 or TRBD2 (5 bases each). This clonotype was sampled from a human donor who donated a stem cell graft to a child with Wiskott-Aldrich syndrome. Material: PBMCs from the stem cell graft donor, obtained from the stem cell graft. CDR3 bases: TGCAGTGCTACAGGGAGCTCCTACAATGAGCAGTTCTTC. It specifies CSATGSSYNEQFF.